The 21 T cell receptor beta chains given below trace back to one sample, sequenced in a study of shared clonotypes between healthy human individuals. CD8 cells classed as naive were CD45RO-negative and positively selected for CCR7, excluding terminally differentiated effector memory CD45RA+ cells. TCRdb's table, derived via immunoSEQ multiplex PCR, lists solely in-frame clones and lacks some. Altogether about 2.2 million clones are present, 93% being singletons, with the ten largest covering approximately 1.6%. Sequenced: naive CD8+ T cells from PBMCs. The receptors here all came from a young man in good health. Some clones in this sample may be carry-over from other donors' samples.

The CDR3 is CASSQDRDRGYTF. In nucleotides, the CDR3 is TGTGCCAGCAGCCAGGACAGGGACCGTGGCTACACCTTC. V and J are TRBV6-5 and TRBJ1-2; 8 bases are a match to TRBD1. J was trimmed by 7 bases and V by 6 bases; bases with no gene match: 7. CDR3 length equals 13 residues. Germline V gene data show CDR1 as MNHEY and CDR2 as SVGAGI.

This chain joins TRBV30 and TRBJ1-2; D unresolved. Germline loops: CDR1 GTSNPN, CDR2 SVGIG (reference sequence). V was pared by 2 bases and J by 5 bases, with 18 bases between. This CDR3 spans 15 amino acids. CDR3 DNA: TGTGCCTGGAGTAGTTACCGATTGGGGAGTTATGGCTACACCTTC. Residues: CAWSSYRLGSYGYTF.

For the CDR3, the DNA is TGTGCCCTCCGGCCGGACAGGGTGAACACTGAAGCTTTCTTT. Encoded protein: CALRPDRVNTEAFF. The chain employs TRBV30 and TRBJ1-1; the match to TRBD1 covers 8 bases. The CDR3 contains 14 residues. V trimming: 8 bases; J trimming: 0 bases; junction bases outside the gene matches: 8. The germline gives CDR1 GTSNPN, CDR2 SVGIG (reference sequence).

This clone was counted between two and nine times. The sample contains more than one DNA sequence encoding this CDR3. The J gene is TRBJ2-7, the V gene TRBV11-2, with D unclear. CDR3 length equals 12 residues. Trimming removed 5 bases at V and 4 bases at J, with 9 bases between. Germline loops: CDR1 SGHAT, CDR2 FQNNGV. CDR3 protein: CASSASLYEQYF. In nucleotides, the CDR3 is TGTGCCAGCAGCGCCTCACTGTACGAGCAGTACTTC.

The CDR3 DNA is TGTGCCATCAAGGGTTACGGGAGGGCCGGGGAGCTGTTTTTT. This codes for CAIKGYGRAGELFF. The chain is built from TRBV10-3 and TRBJ2-2; the match to TRBD2 covers 8 bases. The CDR3 is made up of 14 amino acids. V shed 7 bases and J 6 bases; nucleotides not matched to a gene: 7. Looked up from germline, CDR1 is ENHRY and CDR2 is SYGVKD.

The V call is TRBV27, the J call TRBJ2-7; D ambiguous. V was pared by 3 bases and J by 2 bases, with 11 bases between. CDR3 length: 14 amino acids. The germline V gene encodes CDR1 MNHEY and CDR2 SMNVEV (reference sequence). The CDR3 region has the DNA TGTGCCAGCAGTTTTGGGCAGGCGGCCTACGAGCAGTACTTC. It translates to CASSFGQAAYEQYF.

The chain couples TRBV5-5 to TRBJ1-2; 8 nucleotides line up with TRBD1. The germline V gene has CDR1 SGHKS and CDR2 YYEKEE (reference sequence). The CDR3 totals 16 residues. Losses at the gene ends were 0 bases for V and 4 bases for J; bases not matched to a gene: 8. The chain's CDR3 is CASSLGTGLTSYGYTF. In DNA form, the CDR3 reads TGTGCCAGCAGCTTGGGGACAGGGCTGACATCCTATGGCTACACCTTC.

On this clone: The sample contains more than one DNA sequence encoding this CDR3. This chain connects TRBV9 to TRBJ2-5; maybe TRBD1 (5 bases). CDR1 and CDR2 from the germline V gene are SGDLS and YYNGEE. Trimming shortened V by 3 bases and J by 0 bases, and 9 bases separated the two germline ends. CDR3 length equals 14 residues. The CDR3 region has the DNA TGTGCCAGCAGCGGGGGCGGTGACCAAGAGACCCAGTACTTC. Translation: CASSGGGDQETQYF.

The V gene is TRBV10-3, the J gene TRBJ1-1; 7 bases are shared with TRBD1. Unmatched junction bases numbered 2, after V lost 6 bases and J lost 4 bases. CDR3 length: 12 residues. Per the germline V gene, CDR1 is ENHRY and CDR2 is SYGVKD. The CDR3, as DNA: TGTGCCATCAGGCAGGGGGGCACTGAAGCTTTCTTT. It yields the protein CAIRQGGTEAFF.

This rearrangement joins TRBV28 to TRBJ2-2; D gene ambiguous. V lost 3 bases, J lost 1 base, and 12 bases lay in between. The CDR3 length is 16 residues. CDR1 and CDR2 from the germline V gene are MDHEN and SYDVKM. CDR3 residues: CASSFRVVWNTGELFF. In DNA, the CDR3 is TGTGCCAGCAGTTTTCGTGTGGTCTGGAACACCGGGGAGCTGTTTTTT.

J is TRBJ2-2 and V is TRBV9; the match to TRBD1 covers 12 bases. Germline CDR1 SGDLS, CDR2 YYNGEE. Losses at the gene ends were 7 bases for V and 3 bases for J; bases not matched to a gene: 7. CDR3 length: 16 residues. CDR3 DNA: TGTGCCAGCGAGGGGACAGGGGGCGGGCACACCGGGGAGCTGTTTTTT. As protein: CASEGTGGGHTGELFF.

The V and J genes are TRBV7-9 and TRBJ2-5; 7 nucleotides match TRBD2. Germline CDR1 is SEHNR and CDR2 is FQNEAQ (reference sequence). V lost 4 bases, J lost 5 bases, and 10 bases stayed unmatched. The CDR3 is made up of 15 amino acids. CDR3 amino acids: CASSSTRAGRETQYF. CDR3 in DNA: TGTGCCAGCAGCTCTACCAGAGCGGGAAGGGAGACCCAGTACTTC. The full variable domain, with the rest looked up from reference TRBV7-9 and TRBJ2-5, is DTGVSQNPRHKITKRGQNVTFRCDPISEHNRLYWYRQTLGQGPEFLTYFQNEAQLEKSRLLSDRFSAERPKGSFSTLEIQRTEQGDSAMYLCASSSTRAGRETQYFGPGTRLLVL.

The J gene is TRBJ2-1, the V gene TRBV28; weak D call: TRBD1 (7 bases). Between the trimmed V and J ends, which lost 6 bases and 3 bases, there was a span of 15 bases. Germline lookup yields CDR1 MDHEN and CDR2 SYDVKM. The CDR3 has 15 residues. The CDR3 coding sequence is TGTGCCAGCAGGGAGGGGACAGAAGACTACAATGAGCAGTTCTTC. Translating it yields CASREGTEDYNEQFF.

J is TRBJ2-5 and V is TRBV30; weak D call: TRBD2 (7 bases). The J call may be in error: the DNA end matches TRBJ2-7 better. Germline CDR1 reads GTSNPN; CDR2 reads SVGIG (reference sequence). The CDR3 is 13 amino acids. This CDR3 reads CAWSRGGPYEQYF. The CDR3 DNA sequence: TGTGCCTGGAGTAGGGGGGGCCCATACGAGCAGTACTTC.

The rearrangement joins TRBV28 to TRBJ2-5; D remains ambiguous. TRBJ2-7 explains the end of the DNA better; the J call may be wrong. The CDR3 totals 11 residues. Germline V gene lookup returns CDR1 MDHEN and CDR2 SYDVKM. This CDR3 is CASSLSFEQYF. CDR3 nucleotides: TGTGCCAGCAGTTTGAGCTTCGAGCAGTACTTC.

The chain recombines TRBV4-1 with TRBJ2-5; 11 nucleotides line up with TRBD2. Germline lookup yields CDR1 MGHRA and CDR2 YSYEKL. The CDR3 contains 16 residues. Trimming at V came to 1 base and at J to 4 bases, leaving 5 bases not matched to a gene. Here the CDR3 DNA reads TGCGCCAGCAGCCAAGTAGCGGGAGGGCCGGGAGAGACCCAGTACTTC. This sequence encodes CASSQVAGGPGETQYF.

This chain links TRBV28 with TRBJ2-7, with D perhaps given as TRBD1 or TRBD2 (6 bases each). CDR3 size: 16 residues. Germline V gives CDR1 MDHEN, CDR2 SYDVKM. Between the trimmed V and J ends, which lost 2 bases and 5 bases, there was a span of 19 bases. CDR3 DNA sequence: TGTGCCAGCAGTTTAAACCTCCACGGGGGCACGAACGAGCAGTACTTC. Its translation is CASSLNLHGGTNEQYF.

This chain uses TRBV11-3 with TRBJ2-7; weak D call: TRBD2 (5 bases). V lost 1 base and J 6 bases, leaving 10 bases between the germline ends. Germline assignment: CDR1 SGHNT and CDR2 YENEEA. This CDR3 has 13 residues. DNA of the CDR3: TGTGCCAGCAGCTTAGGCCGGGCGGGCGAGCAGTACTTC. Its translation is CASSLGRAGEQYF.

This clone was detected only a few times. The chain uses TRBV5-3 and TRBJ1-1; no definite D call. TRBV5-3 is labeled an ORF, and its function is uncertain. The CDR3 loop spans 12 amino acids. With 1 base removed from V and 4 bases from J, the gap between germline ends came to 5 bases. The chain's CDR3 is CARSLSITEAFF. The CDR3 nucleotides read TGTGCCAGAAGCTTGTCGATCACTGAAGCTTTCTTT.

This chain uses TRBV7-9 with TRBJ1-2, with D possibly being TRBD1 (5 bases). V dropped 4 bases and J dropped 4 bases, with 16 bases sitting between them. This CDR3 spans 15 amino acids. Looked up from germline, CDR1 is SEHNR and CDR2 is FQNEAQ (reference sequence). CDR3 nucleotides: TGTGCCAGCAGCTACCCCCTTGACAGACCCTATGGCTACACCTTC. Residues: CASSYPLDRPYGYTF.

This sequence joins TRBV4-1 and TRBJ2-1; unclear D gene. Germline V gene data show CDR1 as MGHRA and CDR2 as YSYEKL. This CDR3 spans 16 amino acids. With 1 base removed from V and 0 bases from J, the gap between germline ends came to 10 bases. CDR3 loop: CASSQAPLSSYNEQFF. The CDR3 nucleotides are TGCGCCAGCAGCCAAGCGCCCCTTAGCTCCTACAATGAGCAGTTCTTC.